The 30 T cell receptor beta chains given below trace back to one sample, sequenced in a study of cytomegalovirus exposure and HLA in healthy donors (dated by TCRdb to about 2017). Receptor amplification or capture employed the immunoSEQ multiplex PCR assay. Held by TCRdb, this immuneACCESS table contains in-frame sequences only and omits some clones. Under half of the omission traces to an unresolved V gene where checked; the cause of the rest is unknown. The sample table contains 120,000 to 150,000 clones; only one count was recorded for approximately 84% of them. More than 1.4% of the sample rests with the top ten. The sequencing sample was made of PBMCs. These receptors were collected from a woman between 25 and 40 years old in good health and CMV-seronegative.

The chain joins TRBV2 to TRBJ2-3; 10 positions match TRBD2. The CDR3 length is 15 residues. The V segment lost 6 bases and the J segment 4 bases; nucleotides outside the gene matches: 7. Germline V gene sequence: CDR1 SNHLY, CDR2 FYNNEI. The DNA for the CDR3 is TGTGCCAGCAGAGCAGCGGGGGGGCCCGCAGATACGCAGTATTTT. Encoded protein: CASRAAGGPADTQYF.

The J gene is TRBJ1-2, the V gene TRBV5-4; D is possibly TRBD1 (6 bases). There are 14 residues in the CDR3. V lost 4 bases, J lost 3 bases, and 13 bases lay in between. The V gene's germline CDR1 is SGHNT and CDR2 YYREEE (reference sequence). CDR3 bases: TGTGCCAGCAGCCCAGGACAGACATACTATGGCTACACCTTC. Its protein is CASSPGQTYYGYTF.

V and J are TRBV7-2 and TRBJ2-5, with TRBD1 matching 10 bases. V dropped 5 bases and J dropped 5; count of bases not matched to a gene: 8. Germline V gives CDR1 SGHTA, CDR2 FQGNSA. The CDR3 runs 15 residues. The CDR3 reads CASSLRQGARETQYF. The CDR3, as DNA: TGTGCCAGCAGCCTTCGACAGGGGGCGAGGGAGACCCAGTACTTC. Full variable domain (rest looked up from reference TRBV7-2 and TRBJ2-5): GAGVSQSPSNKVTEKGKDVELRCDPISGHTALYWYRQSLGQGLEFLIYFQGNSAPDKSGLPSDRFSAERTGGSVSTLTIQRTQQEDSAVYLCASSLRQGARETQYFGPGTRLLVL.

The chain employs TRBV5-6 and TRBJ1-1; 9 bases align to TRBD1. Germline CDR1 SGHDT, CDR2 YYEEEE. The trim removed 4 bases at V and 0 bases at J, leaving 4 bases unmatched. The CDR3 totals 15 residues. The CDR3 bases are TGTGCCAGCAGCAAGGGGACAGGGCTGAACACTGAAGCTTTCTTT. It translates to CASSKGTGLNTEAFF.

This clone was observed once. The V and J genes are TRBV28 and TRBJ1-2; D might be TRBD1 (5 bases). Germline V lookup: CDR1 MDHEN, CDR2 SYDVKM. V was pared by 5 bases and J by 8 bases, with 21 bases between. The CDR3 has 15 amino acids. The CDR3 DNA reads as TGTGCCAGCAGTATCAAGCGGGACCGGGGCCTCGGCTACACCTTC. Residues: CASSIKRDRGLGYTF.

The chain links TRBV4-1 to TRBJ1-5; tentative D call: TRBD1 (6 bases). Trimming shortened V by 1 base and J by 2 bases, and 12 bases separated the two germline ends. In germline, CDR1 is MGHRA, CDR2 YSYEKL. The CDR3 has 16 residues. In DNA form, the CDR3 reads TGCGCCAGCAGCCAAGCCACAGGGTCTGGCAATCAGCCCCAGCATTTT. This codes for CASSQATGSGNQPQHF.

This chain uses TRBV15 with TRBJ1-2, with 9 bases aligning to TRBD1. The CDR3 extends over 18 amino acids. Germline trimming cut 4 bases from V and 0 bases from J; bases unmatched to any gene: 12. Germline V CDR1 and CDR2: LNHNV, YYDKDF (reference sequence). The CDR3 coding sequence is TGTGCCACCAGCACCCTCGCCCGGGACAGGGCCTCTAACTATGGCTACACCTTC. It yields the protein CATSTLARDRASNYGYTF.

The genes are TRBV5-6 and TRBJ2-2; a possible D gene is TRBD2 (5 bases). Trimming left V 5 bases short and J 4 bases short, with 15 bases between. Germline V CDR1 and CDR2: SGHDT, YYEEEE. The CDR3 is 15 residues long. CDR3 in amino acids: CASSSRRAGTGELFF. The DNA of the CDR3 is TGTGCCAGCAGTTCGCGGCGGGCGGGCACCGGGGAGCTGTTTTTT. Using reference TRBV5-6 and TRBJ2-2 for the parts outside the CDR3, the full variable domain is DAGVTQSPTHLIKTRGQQVTLRCSPKSGHDTVSWYQQALGQGPQFIFQYYEEEERQRGNFPDRFSGHQFPNYSSELNVNALLLGDSALYLCASSSRRAGTGELFFGEGSRLTVL.

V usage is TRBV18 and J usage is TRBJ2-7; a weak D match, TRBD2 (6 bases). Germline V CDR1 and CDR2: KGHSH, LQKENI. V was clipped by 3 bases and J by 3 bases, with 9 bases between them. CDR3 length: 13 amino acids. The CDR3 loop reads CASSPGGGYEQYF. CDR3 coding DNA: TGTGCCAGCTCACCGGGGGGAGGCTACGAGCAGTACTTC.

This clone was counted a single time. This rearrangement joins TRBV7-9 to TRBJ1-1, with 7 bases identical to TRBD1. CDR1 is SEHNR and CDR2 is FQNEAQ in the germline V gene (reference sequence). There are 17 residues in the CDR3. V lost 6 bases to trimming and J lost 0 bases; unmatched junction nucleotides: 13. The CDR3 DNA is TGTGCCAGCAGTGCTGCCGGGACAGATTTCATGAACACTGAAGCTTTCTTT. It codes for CASSAAGTDFMNTEAFF.

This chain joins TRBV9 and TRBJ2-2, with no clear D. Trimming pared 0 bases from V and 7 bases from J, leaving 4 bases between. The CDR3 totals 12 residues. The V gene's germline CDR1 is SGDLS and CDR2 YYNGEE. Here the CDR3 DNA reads TGTGCCAGCAGCGTAGCGTTCGGGGAGCTGTTTTTT. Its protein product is CASSVAFGELFF.

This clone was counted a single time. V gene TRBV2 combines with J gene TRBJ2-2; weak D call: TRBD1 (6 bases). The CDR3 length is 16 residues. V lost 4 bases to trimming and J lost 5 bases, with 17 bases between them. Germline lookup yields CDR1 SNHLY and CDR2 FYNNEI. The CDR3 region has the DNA TGTGCCAGCAGTGCCTATACAGGGTCGCTGACCGGGGAGCTGTTTTTT. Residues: CASSAYTGSLTGELFF.

In DNA form, the CDR3 reads TGTGCCAGCAGCCGCGGGACTAGCGGGGGGGCCGGGGAGACCCAGTACTTC. Translation: CASSRGTSGGAGETQYF. The rearrangement uses TRBV11-2 and TRBJ2-5; TRBD2 matches 16 bases. Germline lookup yields CDR1 SGHAT and CDR2 FQNNGV. Trimming removed 5 bases from V and 5 bases from J; junction bases left unmatched: 8. The CDR3 length is 17 residues.

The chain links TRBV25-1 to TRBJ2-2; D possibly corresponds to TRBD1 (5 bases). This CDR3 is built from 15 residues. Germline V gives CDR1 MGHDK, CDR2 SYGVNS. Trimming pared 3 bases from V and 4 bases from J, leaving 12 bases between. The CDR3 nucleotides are TGTGCCAGCAGTGATCCCCGACAGTCCACCGGGGAGCTGTTTTTT. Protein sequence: CASSDPRQSTGELFF.

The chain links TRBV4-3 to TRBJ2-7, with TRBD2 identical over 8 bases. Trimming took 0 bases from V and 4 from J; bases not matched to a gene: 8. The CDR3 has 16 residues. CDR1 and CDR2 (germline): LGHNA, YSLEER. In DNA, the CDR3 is TGCGCCAGCAGCCAAGACATAGCGGGACGGATATACGAGCAGTACTTC. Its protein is CASSQDIAGRIYEQYF.

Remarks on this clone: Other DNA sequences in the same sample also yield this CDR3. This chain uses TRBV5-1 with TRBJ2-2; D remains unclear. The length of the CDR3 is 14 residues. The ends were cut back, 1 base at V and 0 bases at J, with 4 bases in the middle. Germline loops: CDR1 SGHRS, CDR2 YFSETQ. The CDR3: CASSLLANTGELFF. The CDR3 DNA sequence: TGCGCCAGCAGCTTGCTAGCGAACACCGGGGAGCTGTTTTTT.

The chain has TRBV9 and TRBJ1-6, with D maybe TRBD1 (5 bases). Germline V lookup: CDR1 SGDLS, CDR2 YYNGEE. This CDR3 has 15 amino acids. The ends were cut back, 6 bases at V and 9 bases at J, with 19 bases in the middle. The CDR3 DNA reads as TGTGCCAGCAACGCTGTGGGGGGACCGGGTTCACCCCTCCACTTT. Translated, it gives CASNAVGGPGSPLHF. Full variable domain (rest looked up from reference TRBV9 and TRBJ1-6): DSGVTQTPKHLITATGQRVTLRCSPRSGDLSVYWYQQSLDQGLQFLIQYYNGEERAKGNILERFSAQQFPDLHSELNLSSLELGDSALYFCASNAVGGPGSPLHFGNGTRLTVT.

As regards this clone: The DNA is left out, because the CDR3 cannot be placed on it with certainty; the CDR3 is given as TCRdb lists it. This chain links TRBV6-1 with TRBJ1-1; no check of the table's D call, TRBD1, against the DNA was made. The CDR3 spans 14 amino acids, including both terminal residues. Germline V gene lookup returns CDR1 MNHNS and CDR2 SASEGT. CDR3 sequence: CASSILGQPTEAFF.

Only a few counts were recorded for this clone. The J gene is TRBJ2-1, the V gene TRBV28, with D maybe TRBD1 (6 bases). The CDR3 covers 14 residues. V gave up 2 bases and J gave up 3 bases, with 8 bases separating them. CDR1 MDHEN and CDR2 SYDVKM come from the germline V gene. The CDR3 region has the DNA TGTGCCAGCAGTTTAGGGGGCTACTACAATGAGCAGTTCTTC. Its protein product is CASSLGGYYNEQFF.

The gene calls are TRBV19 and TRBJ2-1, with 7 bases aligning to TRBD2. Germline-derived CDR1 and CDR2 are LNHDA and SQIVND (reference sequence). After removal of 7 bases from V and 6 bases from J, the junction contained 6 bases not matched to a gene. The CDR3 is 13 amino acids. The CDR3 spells CASTSGVSNEQFF. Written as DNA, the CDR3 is TGTGCCAGTACTAGCGGCGTAAGCAATGAGCAGTTCTTC.

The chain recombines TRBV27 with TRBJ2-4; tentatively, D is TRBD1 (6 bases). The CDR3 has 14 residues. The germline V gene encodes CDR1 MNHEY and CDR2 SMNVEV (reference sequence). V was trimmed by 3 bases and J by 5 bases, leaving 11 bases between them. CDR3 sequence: CASSLWGPQNIQYF. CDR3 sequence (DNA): TGTGCCAGCAGTTTGTGGGGGCCACAAAACATTCAGTACTTC.

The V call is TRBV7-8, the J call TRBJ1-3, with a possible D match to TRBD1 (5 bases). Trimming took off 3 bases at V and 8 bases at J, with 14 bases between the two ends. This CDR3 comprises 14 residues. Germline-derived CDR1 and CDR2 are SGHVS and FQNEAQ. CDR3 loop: CASSFGPGGDTIYF. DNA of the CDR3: TGTGCCAGCAGCTTCGGCCCTGGGGGGGACACCATATATTTT.

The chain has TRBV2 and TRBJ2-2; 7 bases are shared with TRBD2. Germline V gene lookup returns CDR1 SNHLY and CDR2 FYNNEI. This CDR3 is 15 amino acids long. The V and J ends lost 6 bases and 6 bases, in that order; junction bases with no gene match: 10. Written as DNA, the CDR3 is TGTGCCAGCAGCCCCGGGCGGGGGAGCGCCGGGGAGCTGTTTTTT. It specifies CASSPGRGSAGELFF.

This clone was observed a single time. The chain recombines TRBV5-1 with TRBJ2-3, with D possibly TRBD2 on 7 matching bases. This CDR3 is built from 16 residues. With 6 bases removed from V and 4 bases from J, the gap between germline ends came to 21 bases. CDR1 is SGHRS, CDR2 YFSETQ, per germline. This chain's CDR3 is CASTPLGGAEADTQYF. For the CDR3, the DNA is TGCGCCAGCACCCCGCTTGGGGGGGCTGAGGCAGATACGCAGTATTTT.

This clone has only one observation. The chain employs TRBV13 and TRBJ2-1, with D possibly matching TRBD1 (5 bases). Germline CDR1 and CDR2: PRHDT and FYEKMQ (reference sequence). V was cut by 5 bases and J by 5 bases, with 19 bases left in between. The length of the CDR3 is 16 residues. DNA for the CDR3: TGTGCCAGCAGCGCGGCCGGTGAAGGACAAAACAATGAGCAGTTCTTC. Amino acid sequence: CASSAAGEGQNNEQFF.

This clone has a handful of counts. DNA for the CDR3: TGTGCCAGCAGTAGGGACGGGGGACATGGCTACACCTTC. It yields the protein CASSRDGGHGYTF. The rearrangement uses TRBV2 and TRBJ1-2; maybe TRBD1 (5 bases). The germline CDR1 and CDR2 sequences are SNHLY and FYNNEI. CDR3 size: 13 residues. The V end was cut by 5 bases, the J end by 6 bases, with 13 bases between.

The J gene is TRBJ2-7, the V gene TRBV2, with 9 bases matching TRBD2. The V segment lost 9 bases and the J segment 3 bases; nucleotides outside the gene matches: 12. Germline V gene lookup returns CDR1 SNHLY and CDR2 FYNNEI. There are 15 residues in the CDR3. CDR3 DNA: TGTGCCAGTGCTTCGGAGGCGGGGGGGGTCTACGAGCAGTACTTC. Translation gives CASASEAGGVYEQYF.

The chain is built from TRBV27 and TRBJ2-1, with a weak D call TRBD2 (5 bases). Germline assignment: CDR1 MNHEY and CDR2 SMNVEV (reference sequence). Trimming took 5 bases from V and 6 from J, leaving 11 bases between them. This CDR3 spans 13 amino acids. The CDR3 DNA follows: TGTGCCAGCAGTCTCCTCGGGGTCAATGAGCAGTTCTTC. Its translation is CASSLLGVNEQFF.

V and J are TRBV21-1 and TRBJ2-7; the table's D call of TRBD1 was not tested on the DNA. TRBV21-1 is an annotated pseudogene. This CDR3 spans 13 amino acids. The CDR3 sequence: CASSKGTNYEQYF. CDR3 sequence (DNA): TGTGCCAGCAGCAAAGGGACAAACTACGAGCAGTACTTC.

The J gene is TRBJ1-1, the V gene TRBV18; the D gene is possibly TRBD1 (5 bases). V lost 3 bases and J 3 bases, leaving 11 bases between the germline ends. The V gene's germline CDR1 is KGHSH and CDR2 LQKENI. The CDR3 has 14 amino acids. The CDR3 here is CASSPAGKYTEAFF. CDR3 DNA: TGTGCCAGCTCACCTGCAGGGAAGTACACTGAAGCTTTCTTT. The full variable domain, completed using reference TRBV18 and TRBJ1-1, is NAGVMQNPRHLVRRRGQEARLRCSPMKGHSHVYWYRQLPEEGLKFMVYLQKENIIDESGMPKERFSAEFPKEGPSILRIQQVVRGDSAAYFCASSPAGKYTEAFFGQGTRLTVV.